These T cell receptor beta chains were read from a single sample in a study of cytomegalovirus exposure and HLA in healthy donors. Measured with immunoSEQ multiplex PCR; TCRdb has only the in-frame clones, and not every one. The sample includes fewer than 150,000 clones, around 78% of them seen just once. The sequenced sample was PBMCs. The receptors here all came from a woman in her thirties or forties in good health and CMV-seropositive. Both conserved end residues are part of each CDR3. The D gene is left open where the match is weak. A row's size may be missing; if present it is once, few, many or a size class.

J gene,D gene,V gene,clone size,CDR3 protein,CDR3 DNA
TRBJ2-2,TRBD2,TRBV5-5,.,CASSFGGRITGELFF,TGTGCCAGCAGCTTTGGCGGGAGAATAACCGGGGAGCTGTTTTTT
TRBJ2-1,TRBD2,TRBV5-4,.,CASSFSSGSYNEQFF,TGTGCCAGCAGCTTTAGTAGCGGGAGTTACAATGAGCAGTTCTTC
TRBJ1-4,.,TRBV7-2,.,CASSLNQGLPNEKLFF,TGTGCCAGCAGCTTAAATCAGGGTCTTCCTAATGAAAAACTGTTTTTT
TRBJ2-7,.,TRBV6-1,.,CASSEGDIYEQYF,TGTGCCAGCAGTGAGGGGGACATCTACGAGCAGTACTTC
TRBJ2-5,TRBD2,TRBV15,once,CATSAPRGREGLGEQYF,TGTGCCACCAGCGCCCCCCGCGGACGGGAGGGCCTGGGAGAGCAGTACTTC
TRBJ2-5,TRBD2,TRBV4-1,.,CASSQDERGGKTQYF,TGTGCCAGCAGCCAAGATGAGCGGGGGGGAAAGACCCAGTACTTC
TRBJ2-3,TRBD2,TRBV13,.,CASSRVPSGSTDTQYF,TGTGCCAGCAGCCGGGTCCCTAGCGGGAGCACAGATACGCAGTATTTT
TRBJ1-1,TRBD1,TRBV18,.,CASSADRGSTEAFF,TGTGCCAGCTCGGCGGACAGGGGGTCCACTGAAGCTTTCTTT
TRBJ1-1,.,TRBV28,once,CASSSPVAGDTEAFF,TGTGCCAGCAGTTCCCCTGTGGCAGGTGACACTGAAGCTTTCTTT
TRBJ1-5,.,TRBV2,.,CASSETEVSIGPQHF,TGTGCCAGCAGTGAAACAGAAGTATCAATCGGGCCCCAGCATTTT
TRBJ2-3,TRBD2,TRBV12-5,.,CASGLGLSGRATDTQYF,TGTGCTAGTGGTTTGGGACTGAGCGGGAGGGCCACAGATACGCAGTATTTT
TRBJ2-2,.,TRBV7-9,.,CASSLGQGETGELFF,TGTGCCAGCAGCTTAGGGCAGGGCGAGACCGGGGAGCTGTTTTTT
TRBJ2-5,TRBD1,TRBV29-1,.,CSVETTPGTGEETQYF,TGCAGCGTTGAAACCACCCCCGGGACAGGGGAAGAGACCCAGTACTTC
TRBJ2-7,TRBD2,TRBV28,.,CAALAGATYEQYF,TGTGCCGCGCTCGCGGGAGCCACCTACGAGCAGTACTTC
TRBJ1-1,.,TRBV19,.,CASTPGDTEAFF,TGTGCCAGTACTCCAGGGGACACTGAAGCTTTCTTT
TRBJ2-7,.,TRBV25-1,.,CASSPWFGSSYEQYF,TGTGCCAGCAGCCCGTGGTTCGGTTCGTCCTACGAGCAGTACTTC
TRBJ2-5,.,TRBV5-1,.,CASSLGAGSETQYF,TGCGCCAGCAGCTTGGGCGCGGGGTCGGAGACCCAGTACTTC
TRBJ2-1,.,TRBV7-9,.,CASSADWRGQFF,TGTGCCAGCAGCGCGGACTGGAGAGGGCAGTTCTTC
TRBJ2-7,.,TRBV7-3,.,CASSRTGTPALGRTYEQYF,TGTGCCAGCAGCAGGACCGGGACTCCGGCCTTGGGAAGAACCTACGAGCAGTACTTC
TRBJ2-6,TRBD1,TRBV6-1,.,CASRHPGQGAEVLTF,TGTGCCAGCAGACATCCGGGACAGGGGGCAGAAGTCCTGACTTTC
TRBJ2-7,.,TRBV28,.,CASSLADMAGRGEQYF,TGTGCCAGCAGTCTAGCAGATATGGCAGGACGGGGCGAGCAGTACTTC
TRBJ2-3,TRBD2,TRBV5-1,once,CASSAGLVSGSTDTQYF,TGCGCCAGCAGCGCCGGACTAGTCAGTGGTAGCACAGATACGCAGTATTTT
TRBJ1-1,.,TRBV7-9,.,CASSLGDLRTEAFF,TGTGCCAGCAGCTTAGGGGACTTGAGGACTGAAGCTTTCTTT
TRBJ2-2,.,TRBV2,.,CASSDGGIWTGELFF,TGTGCCAGCAGTGACGGCGGGATCTGGACCGGGGAGCTGTTTTTT
TRBJ1-1,TRBD1,TRBV29-1,.,CSVGQGVNTEAFF,TGCAGCGTCGGACAGGGGGTGAACACTGAAGCTTTCTTT
TRBJ2-5,TRBD1,TRBV5-4,few,CASSPQGQYQETQYF,TGTGCCAGCAGCCCACAGGGGCAGTACCAAGAGACCCAGTACTTC
TRBJ2-2,TRBD2,TRBV5-4,.,CATGTSGSTGELFF,TGTGCCACCGGGACTAGCGGATCCACCGGGGAGCTGTTTTTT
TRBJ1-6,.,TRBV30,.,CALGTGFSSPLHF,TGTGCCCTGGGAACAGGGTTTAGTTCACCCCTCCACTTT
TRBJ2-1,.,TRBV6-6,.,CASSYYEARGNEQFF,TGTGCCAGCAGTTATTACGAAGCAAGGGGCAATGAGCAGTTCTTC
TRBJ2-2,.,TRBV5-1,.,CASSWGGTGENTGELFF,TGCGCCAGCAGCTGGGGGGGGACAGGCGAGAACACCGGGGAGCTGTTTTTT
TRBJ2-7,TRBD1,TRBV19,.,CASSTGQGRREQYF,TGTGCCAGTAGTACCGGACAGGGGCGGCGGGAGCAGTACTTC
TRBJ2-7,.,TRBV30,few,CAWSVPGRSYEQYF,TGTGCCTGGAGTGTACCGGGTAGAAGCTACGAGCAGTACTTC
TRBJ2-5,TRBD1,TRBV9,.,CASSTRTGGSETQYF,TGTGCCAGCAGCACCCGGACAGGGGGCAGCGAGACCCAGTACTTC
TRBJ2-7,TRBD1,TRBV28,.,CASSPGDRASYEQYF,TGTGCCAGCAGCCCCGGGGACAGGGCCTCCTACGAGCAGTACTTC
TRBJ2-2,TRBD1,TRBV15,.,CATSGTDGTGELFF,TGTGCCACCAGCGGGACAGACGGCACCGGGGAGCTGTTTTTT
TRBJ2-2,.,TRBV11-2,.,CASSLQSTGELFF,TGTGCCAGCAGCTTACAGTCCACCGGGGAGCTGTTTTTT
TRBJ2-1,.,TRBV5-1,once,CASSFTSNNEQFF,TGCGCCAGCAGCTTCACTAGCAACAATGAGCAGTTCTTC
TRBJ1-3,.,TRBV7-9,.,CASTPIGGSGENTIYF,TGTGCCAGCACCCCCATTGGGGGCTCTGGAGAAAACACCATATATTTT
TRBJ2-7,TRBD2,TRBV10-2,.,CASSGGRGQYF,TGCGCCAGCAGTGGGGGGAGGGGGCAGTACTTC
TRBJ2-2,.,TRBV5-1,few,CASSPGGPSTGELFF,TGCGCCAGCAGTCCGGGCGGGCCATCTACCGGGGAGCTGTTTTTT
TRBJ2-7,TRBD1,TRBV5-4,.,CASSMWTGSLYEQYF,TGTGCCAGCAGCATGTGGACAGGATCCCTCTACGAGCAGTACTTC
TRBJ2-3,.,TRBV19,once,CASSDSLTDTQYF,TGTGCCAGTAGTGACTCCCTCACAGATACGCAGTATTTT
TRBJ2-1,TRBD2,TRBV4-1,.,CASSQASSGPYNEQFF,TGCGCCAGCAGCCAAGCGTCTAGCGGTCCGTACAATGAGCAGTTCTTC
TRBJ1-4,.,TRBV4-2,few,CASSQKIGIEEKLFF,TGTGCCAGCAGCCAAAAGATCGGGATTGAGGAAAAACTGTTTTTT
TRBJ1-4,.,TRBV6-6,.,CASSPSDRPDEKLFF,TGTGCCAGCAGTCCCTCTGACAGGCCCGATGAAAAACTGTTTTTT
TRBJ2-2,.,TRBV5-1,.,CASSLVAGNTGELFF,TGCGCCAGCAGCTTGGTGGCAGGGAACACCGGGGAGCTGTTTTTT
TRBJ2-2,TRBD2,TRBV5-1,.,CASSLRTSPGELFF,TGCGCCAGCAGCTTAAGGACTAGCCCTGGGGAGCTGTTTTTT
TRBJ2-1,.,TRBV30,.,CALRRGSQFF,TGTGCCTTGCGAAGGGGATCGCAGTTCTTC
TRBJ2-7,.,TRBV21-1,few,CASTPLLAGGYEQYF,TGTGCCAGCACCCCTCTACTAGCGGGAGGCTACGAGCAGTACTTC